This is a list of T cell receptor beta chains from one sample in a study of blood T cell repertoires in COVID-19. TCRdb keeps only in-frame clones here, not all; method: immunoSEQ multiplex PCR. The sample records approximately 210,000 clones, around four fifths being singletons. Sequencing was performed on peripheral blood. These receptor sequences come from a man between 60 and 70 years old with COVID-19, enrolled during active disease. CDR3s include the opening cysteine and the closing phenylalanine or tryptophan. The order of the fields is clone size, D gene, V gene, J gene, CDR3 DNA, CDR3 protein. The D gene is left open where the match is weak. Clone size is given for some rows only: seen once, a few or many times, or a class if the clone is expanded.

>.|.|TRBV4-3|TRBJ1-6
TGCGCCAGCAGACAGGAGCTGAGCTCCTATAATTCACCCCTCCACTTT
CASRQELSSYNSPLHF
>once|.|TRBV15|TRBJ2-7
TGTGCCACCAGCAGGGGCCCGAATGAGCAGTACTTC
CATSRGPNEQYF
>.|TRBD1|TRBV5-1|TRBJ1-2
TGCGCCAGCAGCTCGACTGCACAGGGGAGTAGCTATGGCTACACCTTC
CASSSTAQGSSYGYTF
>once|TRBD1|TRBV6-5|TRBJ2-1
TGTGCCAGCAGTTACGGGACAGGGGAGAATGAGCAGTTCTTC
CASSYGTGENEQFF
>.|.|TRBV6-2/TRBV6-3|TRBJ1-1
TGTGCCAGCAGCCTAGCTCAGGGTACTGAAGCTTTCTTT
CASSLAQGTEAFF
>.|TRBD2|TRBV4-1|TRBJ2-1
TGCGCCAGCAGCCAAGAGCGCGCGGGGGGATACAATGAGCAGTTCTTC
CASSQERAGGYNEQFF
>once|.|TRBV30|TRBJ1-2
TGTGCCTGGAGCCCTGGGGAGGGCTATGGCTACACCTTC
CAWSPGEGYGYTF
>few|.|TRBV28|TRBJ1-3
TGTGCCAGCAGTTTATCCTTAGGGGGTGGAAACACCATATATTTT
CASSLSLGGGNTIYF
>once|TRBD2|TRBV7-3|TRBJ2-3
TGTGCCAGCAGCCCGACTAGCGGGAGCGGTACAGATACGCAGTATTTT
CASSPTSGSGTDTQYF
>.|TRBD2|TRBV28|TRBJ2-3
TGTGCCAGCAGTCCTCCGGGACTAGCGGGAGGTCGGGCAGATACGCAGTATTTT
CASSPPGLAGGRADTQYF
>.|TRBD1|TRBV9|TRBJ2-7
TGTGCCAGCAGCATAACAGGGGGTAGTGACGAGCAGTACTTC
CASSITGGSDEQYF
>.|TRBD2|TRBV5-1|TRBJ2-2
TGCGCCAGCAGCTTGAGCGGGATTCACACCGGGGAGCTGTTTTTT
CASSLSGIHTGELFF
>.|.|TRBV19|TRBJ2-1
TGTGCCAGTAGTATCAGGGTCAATGAGCAGTTCTTC
CASSIRVNEQFF
>.|TRBD1|TRBV9|TRBJ2-1
TGTGCCAGCAGCGTAGCCGGGACAGGGGCCTACAATGAGCAGTTCTTC
CASSVAGTGAYNEQFF
>.|.|TRBV28|TRBJ2-5
TGTGCCAGCAGTTCCATGCAATCACCAGGGTATGCACAAGAGACCCAGTACTTC
CASSSMQSPGYAQETQYF
>.|TRBD1|TRBV3-1/TRBV3-2|TRBJ2-5
TGTGCCAGCAGCCAACCCCGCGACAGGGGGCGGGAGACCCAGTACTTC
CASSQPRDRGRETQYF
>once|.|TRBV5-6|TRBJ1-2
TGTGCCAGCAGCTCCCAGGCCAGGGCTGGCTACACCTTC
CASSSQARAGYTF
>.|TRBD1|TRBV2|TRBJ2-1
TGTGCCAGCAGTACCGACAGGGGGGCTTACAATGAGCAGTTCTTC
CASSTDRGAYNEQFF
>.|TRBD1|TRBV19|TRBJ2-2
TGTGCCAGTAGCTCCGGGACAGGGCTAACCGGGGAGCTGTTTTTT
CASSSGTGLTGELFF
>.|.|TRBV18|TRBJ2-7
TGTGCCAGCTCACCAGGAGCAGTCTCCTACGAGCAGTACTTC
CASSPGAVSYEQYF
>.|.|TRBV24-1|TRBJ2-1
TGTGCCACCAGTGATACGGGGGGCATTCAGGGGGCGTACAATGAGCAGTTCTTC
CATSDTGGIQGAYNEQFF
>.|.|TRBV2|TRBJ1-1
TGTGCCAGCATTATAGACAGCTACACTGAAGCTTTCTTT
CASIIDSYTEAFF
>.|TRBD1|TRBV14|TRBJ2-3
TGTGCCAGCAGCCCAGGACAGGGGACAGATACGCAGTATTTT
CASSPGQGTDTQYF
>.|TRBD1|TRBV7-2|TRBJ1-1
TGTGCCAGCAGCTTACAGGGGGCATACACTGAAGCTTTCTTT
CASSLQGAYTEAFF
>once|.|TRBV4-1|TRBJ1-1
TGCGCCAGCAGCCAAGACGTTACGGGGAAAACTGAAGCTTTCTTT
CASSQDVTGKTEAFF
>.|TRBD2|TRBV5-1|TRBJ2-3
TGCGCCAGCAGCCCCATCGTCCCGGGACTAGCGGGGGCAAGCACAGATACGCAGTATTTT
CASSPIVPGLAGASTDTQYF
>.|.|TRBV28|TRBJ1-5
TGTGCCAGCAGTTTAAGTCTGGGGTTGGGGAGCGTCAATCAGCCCCAGCATTTT
CASSLSLGLGSVNQPQHF
>.|.|TRBV6-5|TRBJ1-1
TGTGCCAGCAGTTACTCGAGCAGGCTCACTGAAGCTTTCTTT
CASSYSSRLTEAFF